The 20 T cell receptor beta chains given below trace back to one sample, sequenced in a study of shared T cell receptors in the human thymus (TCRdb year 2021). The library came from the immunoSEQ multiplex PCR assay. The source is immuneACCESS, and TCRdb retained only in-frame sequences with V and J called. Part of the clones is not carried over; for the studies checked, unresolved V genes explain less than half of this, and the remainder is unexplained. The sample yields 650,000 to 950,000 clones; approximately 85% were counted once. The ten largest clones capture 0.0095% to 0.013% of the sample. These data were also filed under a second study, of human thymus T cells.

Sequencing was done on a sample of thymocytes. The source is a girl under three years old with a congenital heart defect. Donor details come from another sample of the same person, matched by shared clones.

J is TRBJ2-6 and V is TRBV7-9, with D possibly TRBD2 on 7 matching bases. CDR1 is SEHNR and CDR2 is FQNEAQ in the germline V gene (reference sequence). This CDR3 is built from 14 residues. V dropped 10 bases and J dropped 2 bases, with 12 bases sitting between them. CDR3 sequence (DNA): TGTGCCACGGCGGGGGCTGCTGGGGCCAACGTCCTGACTTTC. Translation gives CATAGAAGANVLTF.

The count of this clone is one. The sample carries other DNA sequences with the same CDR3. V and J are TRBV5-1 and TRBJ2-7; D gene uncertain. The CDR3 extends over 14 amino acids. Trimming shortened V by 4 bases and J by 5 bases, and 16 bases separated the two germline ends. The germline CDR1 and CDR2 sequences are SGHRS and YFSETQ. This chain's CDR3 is CASSPPAELNEQYF. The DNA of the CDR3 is TGCGCCAGCAGCCCCCCGGCGGAACTAAACGAGCAGTACTTC.

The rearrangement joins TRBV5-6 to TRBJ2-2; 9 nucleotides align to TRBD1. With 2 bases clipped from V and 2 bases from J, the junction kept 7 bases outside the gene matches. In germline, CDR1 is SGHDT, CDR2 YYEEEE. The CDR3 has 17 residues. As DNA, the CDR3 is TGTGCCAGCAGCTTCCCGGGACAGGGCTCTAACACCGGGGAGCTGTTTTTT. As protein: CASSFPGQGSNTGELFF.

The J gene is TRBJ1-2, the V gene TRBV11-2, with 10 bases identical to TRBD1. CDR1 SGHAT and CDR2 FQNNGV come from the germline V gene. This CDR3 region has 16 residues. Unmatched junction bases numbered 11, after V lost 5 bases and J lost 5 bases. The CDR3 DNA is TGTGCCAGCAGCACAAATGGCGGACAGGGGGGATATGGCTACACCTTC. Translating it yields CASSTNGGQGGYGYTF.

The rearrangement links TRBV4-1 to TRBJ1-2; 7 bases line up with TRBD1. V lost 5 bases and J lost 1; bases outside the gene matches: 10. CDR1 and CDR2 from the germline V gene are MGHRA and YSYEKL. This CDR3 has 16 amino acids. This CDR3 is CASSETGTAVNYGYTF. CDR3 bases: TGCGCCAGCAGCGAAACCGGGACAGCGGTTAACTATGGCTACACCTTC.

As DNA, the CDR3 is TGTGCCATCAGGGGACTAGCGGGGGATGTCGTGGGGTGCACAGATACGCAGTATTTT. It specifies CAIRGLAGDVVGCTDTQYF. The rearrangement links TRBV10-3 to TRBJ2-3; 14 nucleotides match TRBD2. The V segment lost 6 bases and the J segment 1 base; nucleotides outside the gene matches: 12. Germline loops: CDR1 ENHRY, CDR2 SYGVKD. The CDR3 has 19 amino acids.

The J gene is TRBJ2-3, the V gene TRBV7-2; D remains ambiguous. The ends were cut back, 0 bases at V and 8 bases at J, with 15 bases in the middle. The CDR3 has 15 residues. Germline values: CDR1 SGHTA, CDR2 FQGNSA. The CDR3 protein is CASSLAGQALGTQYF. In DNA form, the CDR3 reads TGTGCCAGCAGCTTAGCGGGTCAGGCGCTCGGTACGCAGTATTTT.

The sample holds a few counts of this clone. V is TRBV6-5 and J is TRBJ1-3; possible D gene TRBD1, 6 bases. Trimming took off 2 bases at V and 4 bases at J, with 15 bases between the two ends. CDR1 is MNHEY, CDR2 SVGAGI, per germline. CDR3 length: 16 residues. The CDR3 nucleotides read TGTGCCAGCAGTTACCTCAGGGGTAAAGGCGGAAACACCATATATTTT. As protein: CASSYLRGKGGNTIYF.

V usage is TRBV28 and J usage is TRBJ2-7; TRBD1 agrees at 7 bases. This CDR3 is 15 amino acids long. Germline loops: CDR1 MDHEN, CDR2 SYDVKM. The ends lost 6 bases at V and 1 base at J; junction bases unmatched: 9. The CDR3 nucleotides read TGTGCCAGCAGCAGAGAGGGACAGAAGTCCTACGAGCAGTACTTC. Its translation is CASSREGQKSYEQYF. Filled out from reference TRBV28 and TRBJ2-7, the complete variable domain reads DVKVTQSSRYLVKRTGEKVFLECVQDMDHENMFWYRQDPGLGLRLIYFSYDVKMKEKGDIPEGYSVSREKKERFSLILESASTNQTSMYLCASSREGQKSYEQYFGPGTRLTVT.

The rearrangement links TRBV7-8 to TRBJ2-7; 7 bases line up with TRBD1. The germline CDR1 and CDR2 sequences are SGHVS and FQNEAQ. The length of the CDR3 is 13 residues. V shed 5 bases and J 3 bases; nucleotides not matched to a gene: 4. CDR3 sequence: CASSPGQSYEQYF. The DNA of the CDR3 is TGTGCCAGCAGCCCGGGACAGAGCTACGAGCAGTACTTC. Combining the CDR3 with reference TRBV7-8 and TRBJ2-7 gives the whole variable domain GAGVSQSPRYKVAKRGQDVALRCDPISGHVSLFWYQQALGQGPEFLTYFQNEAQLDKSGLPSDRFFAERPEGSVSTLKIQRTQQEDSAVYLCASSPGQSYEQYFGPGTRLTVT.

The CDR3 DNA reads as TGTGCCAGCAGCTTAGAATGGACAGGGACCCTCACAGATACGCAGTATTTT. Amino acid sequence: CASSLEWTGTLTDTQYF. The chain joins TRBV7-2 to TRBJ2-3; 8 nucleotides align to TRBD1. Germline V gene data show CDR1 as SGHTA and CDR2 as FQGNSA. With 1 base clipped from V and 2 bases from J, the junction kept 8 bases outside the gene matches. The CDR3 covers 17 residues.

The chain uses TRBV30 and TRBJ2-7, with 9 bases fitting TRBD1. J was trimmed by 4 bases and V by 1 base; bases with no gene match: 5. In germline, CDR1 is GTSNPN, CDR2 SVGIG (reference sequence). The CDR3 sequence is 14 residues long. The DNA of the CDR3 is TGTGCCTGGAGTGGGGGGACAGGGCCTTACGAGCAGTACTTC. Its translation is CAWSGGTGPYEQYF.

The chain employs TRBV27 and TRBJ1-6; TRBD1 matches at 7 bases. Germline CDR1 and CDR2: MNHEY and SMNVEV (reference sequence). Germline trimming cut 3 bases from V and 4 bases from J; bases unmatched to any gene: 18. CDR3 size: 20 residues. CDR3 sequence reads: CASSLDATGTASPYNSPLHF. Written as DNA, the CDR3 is TGTGCCAGCAGTTTGGACGCCACCGGGACAGCGTCCCCATATAATTCACCCCTCCACTTT.

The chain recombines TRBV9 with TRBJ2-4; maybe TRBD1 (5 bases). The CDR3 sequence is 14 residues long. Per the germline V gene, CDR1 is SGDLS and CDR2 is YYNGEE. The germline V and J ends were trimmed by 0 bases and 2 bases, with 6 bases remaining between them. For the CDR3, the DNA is TGTGCCAGCAGCGTAGGGGGCCCCAAAAACATTCAGTACTTC. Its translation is CASSVGGPKNIQYF.

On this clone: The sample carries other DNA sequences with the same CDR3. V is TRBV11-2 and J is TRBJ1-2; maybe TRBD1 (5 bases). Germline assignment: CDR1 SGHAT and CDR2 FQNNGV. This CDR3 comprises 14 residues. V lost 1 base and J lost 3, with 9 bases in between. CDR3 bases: TGTGCCAGCAGCTTAGGTCAGGGATACTATGGCTACACCTTC. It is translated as CASSLGQGYYGYTF.

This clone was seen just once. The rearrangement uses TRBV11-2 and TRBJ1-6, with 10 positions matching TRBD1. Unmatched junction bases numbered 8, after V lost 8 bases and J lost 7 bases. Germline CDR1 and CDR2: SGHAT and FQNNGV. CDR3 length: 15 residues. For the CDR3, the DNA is TGTGCCAGCCGACCCGGGACAGGGGAGAATTCACCCCTCCACTTT. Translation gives CASRPGTGENSPLHF.

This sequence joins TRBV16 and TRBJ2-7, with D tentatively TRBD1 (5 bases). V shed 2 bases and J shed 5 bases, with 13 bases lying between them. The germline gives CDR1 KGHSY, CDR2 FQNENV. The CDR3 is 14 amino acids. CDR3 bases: TGTGCCAGCAGCCAAAATTTGGCAGGGCACGAGCAGTACTTC. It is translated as CASSQNLAGHEQYF. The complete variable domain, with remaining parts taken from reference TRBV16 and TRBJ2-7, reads GEEVAQTPKHLVRGEGQKAKLYCAPIKGHSYVFWYQQVLKNEFKFLISFQNENVFDETGMPKERFSAKCLPNSPCSLEIQATKLEDSAVYFCASSQNLAGHEQYFGPGTRLTVT.

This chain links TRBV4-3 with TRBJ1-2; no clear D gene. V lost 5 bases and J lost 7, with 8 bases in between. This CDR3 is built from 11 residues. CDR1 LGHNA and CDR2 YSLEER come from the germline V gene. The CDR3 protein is CASSAPGGYTF. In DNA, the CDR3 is TGCGCCAGCAGCGCTCCCGGTGGCTACACCTTC.

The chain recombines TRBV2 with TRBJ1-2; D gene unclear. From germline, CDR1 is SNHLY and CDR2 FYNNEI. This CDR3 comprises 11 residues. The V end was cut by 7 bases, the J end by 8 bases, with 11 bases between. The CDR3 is CASIALEGYTF. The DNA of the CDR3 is TGTGCCAGCATTGCCCTGGAGGGCTACACCTTC. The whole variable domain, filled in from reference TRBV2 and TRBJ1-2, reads EPEVTQTPSHQVTQMGQEVILRCVPISNHLYFYWYRQILGQKVEFLVSFYNNEISEKSEIFDDQFSVERPDGSNFTLKIRSTKLEDSAMYFCASIALEGYTFGSGTRLTVV.

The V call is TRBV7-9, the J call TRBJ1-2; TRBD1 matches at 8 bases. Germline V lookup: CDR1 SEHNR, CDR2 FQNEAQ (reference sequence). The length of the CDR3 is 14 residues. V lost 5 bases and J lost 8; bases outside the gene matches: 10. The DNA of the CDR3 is TGTGCCAGCAGCCCCCAGGGGGCTCGACTGGGCTACACCTTC. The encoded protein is CASSPQGARLGYTF.